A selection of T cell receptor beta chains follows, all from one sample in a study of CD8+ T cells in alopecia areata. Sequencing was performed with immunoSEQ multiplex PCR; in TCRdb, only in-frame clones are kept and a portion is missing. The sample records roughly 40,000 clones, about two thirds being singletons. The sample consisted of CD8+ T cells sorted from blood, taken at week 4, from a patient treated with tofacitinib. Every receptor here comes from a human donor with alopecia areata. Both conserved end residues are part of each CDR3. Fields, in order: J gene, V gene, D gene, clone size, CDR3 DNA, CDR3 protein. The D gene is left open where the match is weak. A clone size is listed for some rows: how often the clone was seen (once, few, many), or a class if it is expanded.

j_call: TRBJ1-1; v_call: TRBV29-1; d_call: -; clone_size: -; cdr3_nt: TGCAGCGTTGAAGATCCTAGCCCACAGGTCCCAGAGGTGGTCGCTTTCTTT; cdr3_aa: CSVEDPSPQVPEVVAFF
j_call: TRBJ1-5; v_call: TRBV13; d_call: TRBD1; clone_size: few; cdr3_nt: TGTGCCAGCAGCGACGGACAGGGACCTCAGCCCCAGCATTTT; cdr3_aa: CASSDGQGPQPQHF
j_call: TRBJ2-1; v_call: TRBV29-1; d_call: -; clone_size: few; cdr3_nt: TGCAGCGTTGTCGGCGGGGCCTACAATGAGCAGTTCTTC; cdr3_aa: CSVVGGAYNEQFF
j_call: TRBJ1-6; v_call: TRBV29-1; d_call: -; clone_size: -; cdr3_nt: TGCAGCCCCTCCCCGACAGGTTGCAGGTGGAATTCACCCCTCCACTTT; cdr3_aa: CSPSPTGCRWNSPLHF
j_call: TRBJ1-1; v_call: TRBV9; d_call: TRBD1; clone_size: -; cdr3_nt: TGTGCCAGCAGCGACAGGGGAACTGAAGCTTTCTTT; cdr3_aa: CASSDRGTEAFF
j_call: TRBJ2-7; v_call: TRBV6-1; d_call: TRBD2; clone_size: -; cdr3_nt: TGTGCCACCAGTAGCGGGGCCTACGAGCAGTACTTC; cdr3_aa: CATSSGAYEQYF
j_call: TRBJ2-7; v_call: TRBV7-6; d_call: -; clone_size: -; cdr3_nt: TGTGCCAGCAGCTTAAGCGCAGGTTCCTACGAGCAGTACTTC; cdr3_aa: CASSLSAGSYEQYF
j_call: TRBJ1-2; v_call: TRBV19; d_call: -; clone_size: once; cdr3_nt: TGTGCCAGTAGGGGCATCGGCTACACCTTC; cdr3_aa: CASRGIGYTF
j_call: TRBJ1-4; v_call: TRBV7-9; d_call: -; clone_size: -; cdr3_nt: TGTGCCAGCAGCTTAGAGGTCCCGCAAGAAAAACTGTTTTTT; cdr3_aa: CASSLEVPQEKLFF
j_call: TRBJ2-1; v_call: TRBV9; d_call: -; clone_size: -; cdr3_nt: TGTGCCAGCAGCACCCGAGGGAATGAGCAGTTCTTC; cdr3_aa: CASSTRGNEQFF
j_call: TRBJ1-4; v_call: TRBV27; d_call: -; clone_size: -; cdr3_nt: TGTGCCAGCAGTCTCTCTCCCAGGGTTCGGAATGAAAAACTGTTTTTT; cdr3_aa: CASSLSPRVRNEKLFF
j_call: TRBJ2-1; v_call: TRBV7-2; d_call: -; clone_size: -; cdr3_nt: TGTGCCAGCAGCTTAGATCCGGTTGCCACCTACAATGAGCAGTTCTTC; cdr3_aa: CASSLDPVATYNEQFF
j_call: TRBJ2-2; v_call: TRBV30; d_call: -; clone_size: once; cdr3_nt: TGTGCCTGGAGTGAAACCGGGGAGCTGTTTTTT; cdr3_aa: CAWSETGELFF
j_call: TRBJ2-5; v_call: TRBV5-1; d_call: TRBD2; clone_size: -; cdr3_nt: TGCGCCAGCAGCTTGTATAGCGGGGGAGCCCAAGAGACCCAGTACTTC; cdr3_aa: CASSLYSGGAQETQYF
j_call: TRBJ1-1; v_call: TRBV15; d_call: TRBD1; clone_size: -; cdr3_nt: TGTGCCACCAGGCCGACAGGGGTCGTCACTGAAGCTTTCTTT; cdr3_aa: CATRPTGVVTEAFF
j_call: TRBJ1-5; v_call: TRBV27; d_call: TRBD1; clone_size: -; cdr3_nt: TGTGCCAGCAGTTCAAGGGACAGGGGGCTTCTGTATCAGCCCCAGCATTTT; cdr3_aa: CASSSRDRGLLYQPQHF
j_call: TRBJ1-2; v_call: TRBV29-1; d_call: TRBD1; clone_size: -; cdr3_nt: TGCAGCGGATTACAGGGGACGGGTGGCTACACCTTC; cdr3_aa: CSGLQGTGGYTF